The entry below gives a single TCR beta chain sequence along with its context. CD8+ and CD4+ blood T cells underwent TCR beta sequencing. Diagnostic criteria defined recently for definite or probable disease were met by the Susac syndrome patients. This specimen belongs to a study of CD8 T cells in Susac syndrome. Random hexamers primed reverse transcription of 0.5 to 1 ug RNA. Amplification of the TCR beta CDR3 was carried out by immunoSEQ multiplex PCR, which spanned a total of 54 Vbeta and 13 Jbeta segments. TCRdb re-called the immunoSEQ multiplex PCR reads with MiXCR, one entry per CDR3 protein. The sample has 200,000 to 250,000 distinct CDR3 sequences, about 94% seen once; the top ten hold around 0.16%. The TCR sequence derives from a human donor with Susac syndrome. Source material: CD4+ T cells from PBMCs.

The CDR3 DNA is TGTGCCAGCAGCCTCAAGAGGGACACCGGGGAGCTGTTTTTT. It is translated as CASSLKRDTGELFF. This chain uses TRBV5-4 with TRBJ2-2; weak D call: TRBD2 (5 bases). CDR1 SGHNT and CDR2 YYREEE come from the germline V gene (reference sequence). CDR3 length: 14 amino acids. V was shortened by 4 bases and J by 3 bases, with 10 bases between the two germline ends.